This record looks at one T cell receptor (beta chain) sequence and its context. Its antigen is still unknown. There are no base qualities to consult, and no much larger clone falls within one base. These data originate in a study of blood T cell repertoires in COVID-19 (dated by TCRdb to 2020 to 2021). Regarding the research as a whole: Samples from collaborators originated in the United States, Italy and Spain and spanned both the acute and convalescent phases of COVID-19. The prospective study material was composed of cDNA or gDNA derived from T cells, B-cell-depleted T cells, or PBMCs. Subjects who had been exposed to COVID-19, were actively infected with it, or had recovered from it provided the deeply sampled blood TCRbeta repertoires that made up the dataset. A freely available public database, intended as a resource for researchers studying the immune response to SARS-CoV-2, is where the repertoires were released. The samples were drawn from two sources: the first 160 participants of the ongoing ImmuneRACE study, and over 950 subjects contributed by 6 global collaborators. The sample metadata nearly always contained a de-identified subject ID, COVID-19 status, age in years and sex. HLA class I and class II types, where available, came from metadata supplied by the sample provider rather than from assay-based typing.

At one collaborating source in Seattle, patients were enrolled during active infection and were followed longitudinally through the course of disease. The collaborating institutions used their own protocols to collect whole blood in K2EDTA tubes. Collaborator samples were shipped for TCRbeta analysis as frozen whole blood, isolated PBMCs, or DNA extracted from either sample type. The full study reports these points: Clinical and demographic metadata were provided uncurated, with the amount varying by source and participant.

CDR1 and CDR2 are drawn from the germline V gene: KGHDR, SFDVKD. V is reduced by 1 base and J by 2 bases, leaving a spacing of 5 bases between them. From the cysteine through the phenylalanine, the CDR3 covers 13 amino acids. The CDR3 DNA has 39 bases and is translated from base 1. TCRbeta CDR3 regions were amplified from genomic DNA using the immunoSEQ Assay, a bias-controlled multiplex PCR. The original pipeline was this. Within the assay, amplification of reference gene primers was used to estimate how many nucleated cells each sample contained. To quantify the absolute abundance of each unique TCRbeta CDR3 rearrangement, sequence reads were collapsed and filtered. Productive Simpson clonality was computed per sample as the square root of Simpson's diversity index over productive rearrangements. TCRdb stores this immuneACCESS table with in-frame sequences only. Part of the clones is absent; in the studies checked, under half of the shortfall reflects unresolved V genes, and no reason is known for the rest. The V and J calls and clone size come from that table; D and trimming were worked out from the DNA. The sample data list around 260,000 clones, and 75% to 95% of these were observed just once. The ten biggest clones cover approximately 2.6% of the sample.

The sequencing input was peripheral blood. The TCR comes from a person aged 18 to 35 with COVID-19, enrolled during active disease. This chain is built from TRBV24-1 and TRBJ2-7; tentative D gene TRBD2, with 5 bases matching. The nucleotide sequence is given as TGTGCCACCAGTGATTTACTAGCCTACGAGCAGTACTTC. Translated, this gives CATSDLLAYEQYF.